This T cell receptor (beta chain) was identified in a study of T cell responses to AZD1222 COVID-19 vaccine. Assay used: immunoSEQ multiplex PCR; TCRdb lists only in-frame clones, some missing. The sample holds tens of thousands of clones, more than 70% seen once. The CDR3 sequence is 14 residues long. V lost 4 bases, J lost 5 bases, and 11 bases lay in between. Germline-derived CDR1 and CDR2 are SGHTA and FQGNSA. This clone was seen a single time. The rearrangement links TRBV7-2 to TRBJ2-2; TRBD1 might be the D (5 bases). The sample was peripheral blood, taken on day 0 of AZD1222 vaccination. The sequence came from an adult in good health. The CDR3 loop reads CASSSGQLTGELFF. DNA of the CDR3: TGTGCCAGCAGCTCTGGACAACTGACCGGGGAGCTGTTTTTT.